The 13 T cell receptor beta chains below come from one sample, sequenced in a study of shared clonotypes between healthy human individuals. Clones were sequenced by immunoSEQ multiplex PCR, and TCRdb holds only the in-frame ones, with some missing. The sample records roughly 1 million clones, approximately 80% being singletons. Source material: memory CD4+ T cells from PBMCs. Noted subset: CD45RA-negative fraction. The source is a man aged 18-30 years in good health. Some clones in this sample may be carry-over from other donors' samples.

DNA for the CDR3: TGTGCCAGCAGTGATATAGGGACGCCTGCCTACGAGCAGTACTTC. Its protein product is CASSDIGTPAYEQYF. This chain connects TRBV2 to TRBJ2-7; D may correspond to TRBD1 or TRBD2 (5 bases each). The CDR3 contains 15 residues. CDR1 is SNHLY and CDR2 is FYNNEI in the germline V gene. V lost 3 bases to trimming and J lost 2 bases, with 14 bases between them. The full variable domain, in which reference TRBV2 and TRBJ2-7 provide the parts outside the CDR3, is EPEVTQTPSHQVTQMGQEVILRCVPISNHLYFYWYRQILGQKVEFLVSFYNNEISEKSEIFDDQFSVERPDGSNFTLKIRSTKLEDSAMYFCASSDIGTPAYEQYFGPGTRLTVT.

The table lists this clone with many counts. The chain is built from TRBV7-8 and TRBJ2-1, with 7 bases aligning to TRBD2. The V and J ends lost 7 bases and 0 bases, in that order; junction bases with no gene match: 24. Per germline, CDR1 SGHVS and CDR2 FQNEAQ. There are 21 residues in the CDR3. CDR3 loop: CASNRASGGSGALSSYNEQFF. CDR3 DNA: TGTGCCAGCAACCGGGCTTCGGGCGGGAGTGGGGCGCTTAGCTCCTACAATGAGCAGTTCTTC.

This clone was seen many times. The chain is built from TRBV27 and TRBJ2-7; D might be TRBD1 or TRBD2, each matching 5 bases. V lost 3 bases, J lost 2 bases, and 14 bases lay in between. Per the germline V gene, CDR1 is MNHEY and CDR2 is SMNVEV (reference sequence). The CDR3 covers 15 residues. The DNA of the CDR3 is TGTGCCAGCAGTTTTCGAGGGACCTTCACCTACGAGCAGTACTTC. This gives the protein CASSFRGTFTYEQYF.

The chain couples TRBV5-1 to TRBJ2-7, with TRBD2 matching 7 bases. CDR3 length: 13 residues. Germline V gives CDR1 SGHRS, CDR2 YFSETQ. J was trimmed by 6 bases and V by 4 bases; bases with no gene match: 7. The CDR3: CASSRTREVEQYF. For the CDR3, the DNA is TGCGCCAGCAGCCGGACTCGGGAGGTCGAGCAGTACTTC.

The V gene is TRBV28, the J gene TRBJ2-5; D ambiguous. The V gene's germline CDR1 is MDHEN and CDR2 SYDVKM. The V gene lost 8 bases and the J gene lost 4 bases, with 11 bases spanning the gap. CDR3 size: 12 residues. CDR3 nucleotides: TGTGCCAGCGGCTGGTTGGGAGAGACCCAGTACTTC. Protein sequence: CASGWLGETQYF.

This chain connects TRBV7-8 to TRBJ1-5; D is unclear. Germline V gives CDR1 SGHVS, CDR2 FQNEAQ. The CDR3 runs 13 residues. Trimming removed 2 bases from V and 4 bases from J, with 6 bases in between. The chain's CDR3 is CASSLSPNQPQHF. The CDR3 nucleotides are TGTGCCAGCAGCTTATCCCCTAATCAGCCCCAGCATTTT.

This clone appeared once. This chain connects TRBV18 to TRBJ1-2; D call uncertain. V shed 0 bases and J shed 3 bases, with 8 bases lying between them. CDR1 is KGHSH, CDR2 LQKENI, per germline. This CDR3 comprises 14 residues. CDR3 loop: CASSPPGYDYGYTF. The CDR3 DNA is TGTGCCAGCTCACCACCGGGTTATGACTATGGCTACACCTTC.

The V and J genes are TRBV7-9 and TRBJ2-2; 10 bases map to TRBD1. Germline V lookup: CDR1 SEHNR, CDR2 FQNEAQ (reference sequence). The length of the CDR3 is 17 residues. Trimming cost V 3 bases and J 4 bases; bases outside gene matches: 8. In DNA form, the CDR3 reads TGTGCCAGCAGCTTCGGGATAGGGACAGGGGCCACCGGGGAGCTGTTTTTT. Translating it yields CASSFGIGTGATGELFF.

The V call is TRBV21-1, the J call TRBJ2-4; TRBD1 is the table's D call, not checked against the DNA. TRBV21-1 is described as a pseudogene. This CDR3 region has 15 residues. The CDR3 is CASSSQGASKNIQYF. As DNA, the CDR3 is TGTGCCAGCAGCAGTCAGGGGGCTTCCAAAAACATTCAGTACTTC.

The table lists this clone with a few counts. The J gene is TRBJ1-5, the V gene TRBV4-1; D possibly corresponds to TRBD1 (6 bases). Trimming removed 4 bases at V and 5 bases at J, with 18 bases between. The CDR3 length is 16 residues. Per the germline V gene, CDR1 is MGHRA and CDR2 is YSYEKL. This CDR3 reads CASSPPGWEGDQPQHF. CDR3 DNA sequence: TGCGCCAGCAGCCCCCCGGGCTGGGAGGGGGATCAGCCCCAGCATTTT.

The CDR3 protein is CASSYSGRAGDGYTF. The CDR3 DNA reads as TGTGCCAGCAGTTACTCGGGCAGGGCGGGAGATGGCTACACCTTC. This chain connects TRBV6-6 to TRBJ1-2; possible D gene TRBD1, 5 bases. This CDR3 is 15 amino acids long. Germline V lookup: CDR1 MNHNY, CDR2 SVGAGI (reference sequence). V was trimmed by 0 bases and J by 6 bases, leaving 14 bases between them.

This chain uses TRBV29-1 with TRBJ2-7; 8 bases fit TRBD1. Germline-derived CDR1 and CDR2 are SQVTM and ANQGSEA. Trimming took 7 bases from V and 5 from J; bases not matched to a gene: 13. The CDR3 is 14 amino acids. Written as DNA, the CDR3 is TGCAGCGCTCGAGCATGGACAGGGTCTGACGAGCAGTACTTC. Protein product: CSARAWTGSDEQYF.

The CDR3 is CASSLRGAGDSNQPQHF. DNA of the CDR3: TGTGCCAGCAGTTTACGCGGGGCGGGAGATAGCAATCAGCCCCAGCATTTT. The rearrangement joins TRBV28 to TRBJ1-5; D possibly corresponds to TRBD1 (5 bases). Germline CDR1 and CDR2: MDHEN and SYDVKM. CDR3 length equals 17 residues. V dropped 2 bases and J dropped 0 bases, with 14 bases sitting between them. The full variable domain, completed using reference TRBV28 and TRBJ1-5, is DVKVTQSSRYLVKRTGEKVFLECVQDMDHENMFWYRQDPGLGLRLIYFSYDVKMKEKGDIPEGYSVSREKKERFSLILESASTNQTSMYLCASSLRGAGDSNQPQHFGDGTRLSIL.